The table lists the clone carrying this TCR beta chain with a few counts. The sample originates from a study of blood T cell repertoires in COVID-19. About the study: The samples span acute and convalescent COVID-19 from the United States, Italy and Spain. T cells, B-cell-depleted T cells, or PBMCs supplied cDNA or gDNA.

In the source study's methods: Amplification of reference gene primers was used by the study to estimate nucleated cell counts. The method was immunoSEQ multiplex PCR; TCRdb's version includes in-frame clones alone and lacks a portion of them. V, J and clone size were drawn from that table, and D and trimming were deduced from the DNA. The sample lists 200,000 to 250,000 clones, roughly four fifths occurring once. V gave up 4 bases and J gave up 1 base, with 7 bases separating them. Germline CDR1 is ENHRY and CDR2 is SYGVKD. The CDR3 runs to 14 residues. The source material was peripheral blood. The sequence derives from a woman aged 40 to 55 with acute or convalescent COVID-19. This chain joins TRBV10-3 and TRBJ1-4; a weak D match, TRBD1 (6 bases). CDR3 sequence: CAISGTETNEKLFF. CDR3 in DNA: TGTGCCATCAGTGGGACAGAAACTAATGAAAAACTGTTTTTT.